The rows below give T cell receptor beta chains drawn from one sample of a study of CD8 T cells in Susac syndrome. TCRdb analysed the immunoSEQ multiplex PCR reads with MiXCR anew, one entry per CDR3 protein. The repertoire holds a few hundred thousand distinct CDR3 sequences, 92% seen once, with approximately 0.065% in the top ten. Sequencing was performed on CD4+ T cells from PBMCs. Source of these receptors: a human donor with multiple sclerosis. CDR3s leave out the opening cysteine and the closing phenylalanine or tryptophan. The order of the fields is CDR3 length, V gene, D gene, clone size, CDR3 protein. A D gene is named only where the DNA matches it firmly. Clone size is given for some rows only: seen once, a few or many times, or a class if the clone is expanded.

length: 10
V: TRBV2
D: TRBD1
size: .
CDR3: AGGTGINEQF

length: 9
V: TRBV14
D: .
size: .
CDR3: ASSKEFEAF

length: 10
V: TRBV20-1
D: TRBD1
size: .
CDR3: SARVTTGEQY

length: 12
V: TRBV29-1
D: .
size: .
CDR3: SVTLGGNTGELF

length: 15
V: TRBV5-6
D: TRBD2
size: .
CDR3: ASSLDGGRASLDTQY

length: 13
V: TRBV6-1
D: .
size: few
CDR3: ASSSGTSINYGYT

length: 15
V: TRBV30
D: TRBD2
size: .
CDR3: ACEREVPPYYYNEQF

length: 14
V: TRBV12-3/TRBV12-4
D: .
size: once
CDR3: ASSLRDTSVRKTQY

length: 9
V: TRBV20-1
D: .
size: .
CDR3: SAPGRTEAF

length: 11
V: TRBV20-1
D: .
size: .
CDR3: SARRPDNSPLH

length: 14
V: TRBV25-1
D: .
size: once
CDR3: ASSEFSQLGGNIQY

length: 17
V: TRBV9
D: .
size: .
CDR3: ASSVVSRDKGQGSQPQH

length: 14
V: TRBV27
D: .
size: .
CDR3: ASSEKGTHPYNEQF

length: 14
V: TRBV20-1
D: .
size: .
CDR3: SADNHLRGLDYGYT

length: 15
V: TRBV7-9
D: TRBD1
size: .
CDR3: ASGVHRGTTRTGELF

length: 12
V: TRBV12-3/TRBV12-4
D: TRBD1
size: .
CDR3: ASSQQGFQETQY

length: 13
V: TRBV6-2/TRBV6-3
D: .
size: .
CDR3: ASSRLDTSTDTQY

length: 13
V: TRBV6-2/TRBV6-3
D: .
size: .
CDR3: ASSYLAGSYNEQF

length: 13
V: TRBV6-2/TRBV6-3
D: .
size: .
CDR3: ASSWGGSGNQPQH

length: 12
V: TRBV3-1
D: TRBD1
size: once
CDR3: ASSQTGSEYGYT

length: 12
V: TRBV19
D: .
size: once
CDR3: ASSATGVAGELF

length: 12
V: TRBV20-1
D: TRBD2
size: once
CDR3: SALGLAGTGELF

length: 12
V: TRBV25-1
D: TRBD2
size: .
CDR3: ASSETSGYNEQF

length: 11
V: TRBV19
D: .
size: once
CDR3: ATTRGGVQPQH

length: 12
V: TRBV3-1
D: .
size: once
CDR3: ASSHPGQRAEAF

length: 14
V: TRBV4-2
D: TRBD1
size: .
CDR3: ASSQVAGQGGLGAF

length: 11
V: TRBV7-9
D: TRBD1
size: few
CDR3: ASSLDRVETQY

length: 12
V: TRBV7-2
D: .
size: .
CDR3: ASSLDWGGNEQF

length: 14
V: TRBV6-4
D: TRBD2
size: .
CDR3: ASSETGLAGSNTQY

length: 14
V: TRBV29-1
D: .
size: .
CDR3: SVEDLWGFRTDTQY

length: 12
V: TRBV29-1
D: TRBD1
size: once
CDR3: SVAEGRGQRGYT

length: 13
V: TRBV2
D: .
size: .
CDR3: ASSERSLSIDTQY

length: 14
V: TRBV7-6
D: .
size: .
CDR3: ASSTSGTSQRETQY

length: 16
V: TRBV12-5
D: TRBD1
size: .
CDR3: ASGSTLTDRGKGYEQY

length: 13
V: TRBV29-1
D: TRBD2
size: .
CDR3: SSPAGASSYNEQF

length: 9
V: TRBV30
D: .
size: .
CDR3: AWSAGGTLF

length: 11
V: TRBV30
D: .
size: .
CDR3: AWSVGFVEKLF

length: 12
V: TRBV20-1
D: .
size: once
CDR3: SARVPGGGYGYT

length: 12
V: TRBV9
D: .
size: .
CDR3: ASSVGFTGNEQF

length: 12
V: TRBV5-6
D: .
size: .
CDR3: ASSSISFQETQY

length: 12
V: TRBV2
D: TRBD1
size: .
CDR3: ATRSGQGGYEQY